The entry that follows covers one TCR beta chain sequence. Profiled with immunoSEQ multiplex PCR; TCRdb holds only in-frame clones, not every one. The table lists 150,000 to 200,000 clones, about 85% of them singletons. This sample was included in a study of blood T cell repertoires in COVID-19. V shed 4 bases, J shed 6 bases, and the junction held 15 bases outside the gene matches. This CDR3 is built from 17 residues. Germline-derived CDR1 and CDR2 are SGHRS and YFSETQ. The sample taken for sequencing was peripheral blood. The TCR sequence derives from a woman older than 75 in a cohort sampled during active or convalescent COVID-19. The J gene is TRBJ2-1, the V gene TRBV5-1; TRBD2 agrees at 8 bases. CDR3 bases: TGCGCCAGCAGCGCCTCTTTTGCGGGACTAGGAAGCAATGAGCAGTTCTTC. Translated, it gives CASSASFAGLGSNEQFF.